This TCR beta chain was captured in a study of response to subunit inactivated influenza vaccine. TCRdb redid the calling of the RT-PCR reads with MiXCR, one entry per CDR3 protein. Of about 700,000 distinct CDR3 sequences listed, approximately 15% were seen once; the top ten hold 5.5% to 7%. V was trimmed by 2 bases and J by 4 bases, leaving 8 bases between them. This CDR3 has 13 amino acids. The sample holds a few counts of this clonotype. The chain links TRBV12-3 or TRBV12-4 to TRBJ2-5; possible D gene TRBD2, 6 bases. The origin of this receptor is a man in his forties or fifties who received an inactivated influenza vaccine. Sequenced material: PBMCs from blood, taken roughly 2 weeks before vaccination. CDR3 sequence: CASSLYGGETQYF. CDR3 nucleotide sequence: TGTGCCAGCAGTTTATACGGGGGAGAGACCCAGTACTTC.